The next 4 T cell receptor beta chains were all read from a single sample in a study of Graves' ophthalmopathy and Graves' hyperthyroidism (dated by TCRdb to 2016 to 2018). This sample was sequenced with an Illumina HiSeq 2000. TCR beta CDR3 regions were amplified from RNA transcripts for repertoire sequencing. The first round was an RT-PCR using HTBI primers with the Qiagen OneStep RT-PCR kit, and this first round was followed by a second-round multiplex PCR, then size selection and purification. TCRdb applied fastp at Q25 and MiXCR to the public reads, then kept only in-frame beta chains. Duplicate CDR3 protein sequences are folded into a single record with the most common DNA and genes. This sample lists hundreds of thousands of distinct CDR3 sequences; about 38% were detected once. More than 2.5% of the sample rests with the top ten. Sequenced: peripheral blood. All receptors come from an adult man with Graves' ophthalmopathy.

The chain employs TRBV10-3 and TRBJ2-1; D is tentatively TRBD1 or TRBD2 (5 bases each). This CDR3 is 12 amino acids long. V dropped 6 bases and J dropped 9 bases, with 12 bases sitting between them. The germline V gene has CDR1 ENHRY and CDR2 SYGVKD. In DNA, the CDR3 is TGTGCCATCAGGTCCTCCGGGACTGAGCAGTTCTTC. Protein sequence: CAIRSSGTEQFF.

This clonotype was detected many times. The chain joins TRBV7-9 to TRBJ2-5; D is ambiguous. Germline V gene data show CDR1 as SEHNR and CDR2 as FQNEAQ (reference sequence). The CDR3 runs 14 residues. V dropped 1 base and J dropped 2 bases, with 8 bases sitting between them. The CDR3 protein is CASSLGWRQETQYF. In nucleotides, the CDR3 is TGTGCCAGCAGCTTAGGATGGAGACAAGAGACCCAGTACTTC.

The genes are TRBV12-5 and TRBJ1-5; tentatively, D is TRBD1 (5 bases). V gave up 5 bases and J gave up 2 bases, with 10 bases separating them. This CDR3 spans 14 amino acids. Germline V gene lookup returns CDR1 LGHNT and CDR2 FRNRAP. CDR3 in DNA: TGTGCTAGTGGTCCCCTGGGGGGCAATCAGCCCCAGCATTTT. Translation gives CASGPLGGNQPQHF.

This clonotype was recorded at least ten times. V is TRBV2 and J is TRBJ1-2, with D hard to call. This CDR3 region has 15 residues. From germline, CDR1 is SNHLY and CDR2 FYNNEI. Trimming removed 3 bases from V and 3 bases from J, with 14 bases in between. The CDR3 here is CASSDPALEDYGYTF. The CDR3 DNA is TGTGCCAGCAGTGATCCAGCCCTCGAGGACTATGGCTACACCTTC.